Listed below are T cell receptor beta chains from one sample, sequenced in a study of blood T cell repertoires in COVID-19. The data were produced by immunoSEQ multiplex PCR, yet TCRdb's version contains in-frame clones alone and is incomplete. This table holds about 170,000 clones, more than 85% found once. Sequenced: peripheral blood. These receptors were collected from a woman of 80 years or more with COVID-19, enrolled during active disease. The conserved cysteine and the conserved F or W are not part of the CDR3 here.

v_gene,CDR3aa
TRBV6-2/TRBV6-3,ASSTISGTSNTGELF
TRBV9,ASSVAGVGDTQY
TRBV18,ASSPDRGWGQPQH
TRBV18,ASSWGLAGYSYNEQF
TRBV19,ASSHLVRNTEAF
TRBV3-1/TRBV3-2,ASTQGHRSSGNTIY
TRBV5-1,ASSLRTDNSPLH
TRBV6-2/TRBV6-3,ASSYSSYYEQY
TRBV5-5,ASSSQGGTYNEQF
TRBV7-9,ASKQGGLNTEAF
TRBV19,ASSTSRGYEQY
TRBV15,ATSMGAGRHAYEQY
TRBV20-1,SASLQGTSGKNEQF
TRBV4-3,ASSPTGGMEAF
TRBV19,ASIGTGDSYEQY
TRBV11-2,ASSQGPIQPQH
TRBV7-6,ASSRNTGDNEKLF
TRBV24-1,ATSDPGTGNEKLF
TRBV9,ASSANTGGSYNEQF
TRBV20-1,SGGQSEQY
TRBV6-2/TRBV6-3,ASSWTGGNWDTQY
TRBV7-6,ASSLGPGINPTDTQY
TRBV5-6,ASSSAGGYEQY
TRBV3-1/TRBV3-2,ASSHAGGVVNEQF
TRBV28,ASRGGIYGYT
TRBV28,ASSQTGGNQPQH
TRBV2,ASSPTRSSSYNEQF
TRBV14,ASSQVTGEQF
TRBV14,ASSPAAGGYEQY